One and the same sample provided the 30 T cell receptor beta chains below, sequenced in a study of T cell changes during pregnancy in multiple sclerosis. Profiled with immunoSEQ multiplex PCR; TCRdb holds only in-frame clones, not every one. The table shows approximately 30,000 clones, with 89% occurring only once. The material was CD4+ T cells from peripheral blood mononuclear cells, obtained in the second trimester of pregnancy. These receptors were obtained from a female donor with multiple sclerosis, enrolled in a pregnancy study.

The chain joins TRBV5-6 to TRBJ1-6; no clear D. This CDR3 spans 15 amino acids. V was cut by 2 bases and J by 2 bases, with 8 bases left in between. Germline V gene lookup returns CDR1 SGHDT and CDR2 YYEEEE. In nucleotides, the CDR3 is TGTGCCAGCAGCTTAGAGGCAGCCTATAATTCACCCCTCCACTTT. This gives the protein CASSLEAAYNSPLHF.

V and J are TRBV7-9 and TRBJ2-7, with D possibly TRBD2 on 6 matching bases. V was clipped by 3 bases and J by 3 bases, with 12 bases between them. From germline, CDR1 is SEHNR and CDR2 FQNEAQ (reference sequence). There are 14 residues in the CDR3. The CDR3 DNA follows: TGTGCCAGCAGCTTCCGGGACTCCAGCTACGAGCAGTACTTC. Amino acids: CASSFRDSSYEQYF.

This chain links TRBV27 with TRBJ2-5; 7 bases map to TRBD1. Germline values: CDR1 MNHEY, CDR2 SMNVEV (reference sequence). V was pared by 8 bases and J by 2 bases, with 8 bases of the junction left unmatched. The CDR3 is 14 residues long. CDR3 loop: CASPQGELQETQYF. The CDR3 coding sequence is TGTGCCAGCCCGCAGGGGGAGCTGCAAGAGACCCAGTACTTC.

The genes are TRBV18 and TRBJ1-6; tentatively, D is TRBD1 (6 bases). Germline V gene lookup returns CDR1 KGHSH and CDR2 LQKENI. V gave up 3 bases and J gave up 7 bases, with 10 bases separating them. This CDR3 region has 14 residues. The CDR3 coding sequence is TGTGCCAGCTCACCGAGGCAGGGGAATTCACCCCTCCACTTT. It specifies CASSPRQGNSPLHF.

The rearrangement links TRBV19 to TRBJ1-6; D gene unclear. The germline CDR1 and CDR2 sequences are LNHDA and SQIVND (reference sequence). Trimming left V 7 bases short and J 7 bases short, with 14 bases between. This CDR3 is 14 amino acids long. In DNA form, the CDR3 reads TGTGCCAGTAAAGAGGGAAACTACAATTCACCCCTCCACTTT. Its protein is CASKEGNYNSPLHF.

The V gene is TRBV7-9, the J gene TRBJ2-3; D is possibly TRBD1 (6 bases). This CDR3 spans 11 amino acids. The V and J ends lost 9 bases and 6 bases respectively, with 10 bases between them. Germline V gene lookup returns CDR1 SEHNR and CDR2 FQNEAQ (reference sequence). The CDR3 reads CASGGWDTQYF. In DNA, the CDR3 is TGTGCCAGTGGGGGCTGGGATACGCAGTATTTT.

The J gene is TRBJ1-6, the V gene TRBV10-1; TRBD1 is a possible D gene (6 bases). With 7 bases removed from V and 7 bases from J, the gap between germline ends came to 17 bases. CDR3 length equals 15 residues. Germline V gene lookup returns CDR1 WNHNN and CDR2 SYGVQD (reference sequence). As DNA, the CDR3 is TGCGCCAGCACTACCCTGGACAGAGTAAATTCACCCCTCCACTTT. Protein: CASTTLDRVNSPLHF.

Only one count was recorded for this clone. The rearrangement joins TRBV11-2 to TRBJ2-1; D is unresolved. The germline gives CDR1 SGHAT, CDR2 FQNNGV. V was cut by 0 bases and J by 5 bases, with 11 bases left in between. This CDR3 is 15 amino acids long. The CDR3 region has the DNA TGTGCCAGCAGCTTAGATTTCTACAGACACAATGAGCAGTTCTTC. This translates into CASSLDFYRHNEQFF.

The gene calls are TRBV5-1 and TRBJ2-3; 8 bases fit TRBD1. V was clipped by 7 bases and J by 7 bases; unmatched bases: 11. The germline V gene has CDR1 SGHRS and CDR2 YFSETQ. This CDR3 region has 14 residues. The CDR3 sequence: CASRLDRGEYTQYF. In nucleotides, the CDR3 is TGCGCCAGCCGTTTAGACAGGGGAGAGTATACGCAGTATTTT.

The rearrangement joins TRBV6-5 to TRBJ1-1; weak D call: TRBD1 (6 bases). The CDR3 has 15 amino acids. From germline, CDR1 is MNHEY and CDR2 SVGAGI. Trimming shortened V by 5 bases and J by 6 bases, and 19 bases separated the two germline ends. CDR3 DNA sequence: TGTGCCAGCAGTCCTTCAGGTACAGGGCTTCCTGAAGCTTTCTTT. Translated: CASSPSGTGLPEAFF.

The CDR3 sequence: CATSSHSRPQHF. CDR3 DNA: TGTGCCACCAGCTCTCACTCTCGGCCCCAGCATTTT. V and J are TRBV15 and TRBJ1-5; D call uncertain. The CDR3 consists of 12 residues. From germline, CDR1 is LNHNV and CDR2 YYDKDF (reference sequence). V dropped 5 bases and J dropped 9 bases, with 11 bases sitting between them.

J is TRBJ2-2 and V is TRBV18; D perhaps matches TRBD1 (5 bases). Germline V gene sequence: CDR1 KGHSH, CDR2 LQKENI. Trimming left V 5 bases short and J 5 bases short, with 15 bases between. There are 15 residues in the CDR3. CDR3 in DNA: TGTGCCAGCTCATCCCGACAGTTAGAGACCGGGGAGCTGTTTTTT. Translating gives CASSSRQLETGELFF.

The rearrangement uses TRBV4-2 and TRBJ1-3, with 7 bases lining up with TRBD1. Germline CDR1 and CDR2: LGHNA and YNFKEQ. With 4 bases clipped from V and 0 bases from J, the junction kept 3 bases outside the gene matches. The CDR3 totals 15 residues. As DNA, the CDR3 is TGTGCCAGCAGCCTCGAGGGGGCCTCTGGAAACACCATATATTTT. Its translation: CASSLEGASGNTIYF.

The chain recombines TRBV18 with TRBJ1-3, with TRBD1 matching 8 bases. There are 13 residues in the CDR3. V shed 4 bases and J 7 bases; nucleotides not matched to a gene: 3. Germline loops: CDR1 KGHSH, CDR2 LQKENI. CDR3 sequence (DNA): TGTGCCAGCTCACTGGGACAGGAGAACACCATATATTTT. Protein product: CASSLGQENTIYF.

The chain joins TRBV7-2 to TRBJ1-6; TRBD1 might be the D (5 bases). CDR1 and CDR2 from the germline V gene are SGHTA and FQGNSA. The CDR3 covers 13 residues. The CDR3 region is CAEGDDYNSPLHF. In DNA, the CDR3 is TGTGCGGAAGGGGATGACTATAATTCACCCCTCCACTTT. Filled out from reference TRBV7-2 and TRBJ1-6, the complete variable domain reads GAGVSQSPSNKVTEKGKDVELRCDPISGHTALYWYRQSLGQGLEFLIYFQGNSAPDKSGLPSDRFSAERTGGSVSTLTIQRTQQEDSAVYLCAEGDDYNSPLHFGNGTRLTVT.

V usage is TRBV4-1 and J usage is TRBJ2-2; perhaps TRBD1 as D (6 bases). The V gene's germline CDR1 is MGHRA and CDR2 YSYEKL. The CDR3 length is 16 residues. The germline V and J ends were trimmed by 0 bases and 7 bases, with 15 bases remaining between them. CDR3: CASSQDEGEQGGELFF. DNA of the CDR3: TGCGCCAGCAGCCAAGATGAAGGGGAACAGGGCGGGGAGCTGTTTTTT.

This CDR3 is CASSLAVSGREQFF. Written as DNA, the CDR3 is TGCGCCAGCAGCTTGGCCGTCAGCGGGCGTGAGCAGTTCTTC. The chain has TRBV5-1 and TRBJ2-1, with a possible D match to TRBD2 (6 bases). Germline CDR1 and CDR2: SGHRS and YFSETQ. The CDR3 has 14 amino acids. Trimming left V 0 bases short and J 9 bases short, with 13 bases between.

Here the CDR3 reads CSGGRTYGYTF. Written as DNA, the CDR3 is TGCAGTGGTGGACGGACTTATGGCTACACCTTC. V gene TRBV20-1 combines with J gene TRBJ1-2; no firm D call. This CDR3 comprises 11 residues. The germline V gene encodes CDR1 DFQATT and CDR2 SNEGSKA (reference sequence). V shed 7 bases and J shed 5 bases, with 11 bases lying between them.

The chain employs TRBV19 and TRBJ1-1, with D maybe TRBD1 (5 bases). Looked up from germline, CDR1 is LNHDA and CDR2 is SQIVND (reference sequence). The ends were cut back, 4 bases at V and 1 base at J, with 16 bases in the middle. This CDR3 contains 16 residues. DNA of the CDR3: TGTGCCAGTAGTACGGATCGACAGTTTGAGAACACTGAAGCTTTCTTT. Translated: CASSTDRQFENTEAFF.

This clone was detected once. The chain couples TRBV19 to TRBJ2-5; possibly TRBD2 for D (5 bases). CDR1 and CDR2 (germline): LNHDA, SQIVND (reference sequence). The ends were cut back, 5 bases at V and 7 bases at J, with 11 bases in the middle. This CDR3 has 12 residues. CDR3 protein: CASSGSSLTQYF. As DNA, the CDR3 is TGTGCCAGTAGTGGGAGTTCTTTGACCCAGTACTTC.

The chain is built from TRBV6-4 and TRBJ2-1; TRBD2 agrees at 10 bases. With 6 bases clipped from V and 0 bases from J, the junction kept 2 bases outside the gene matches. This CDR3 contains 15 residues. Germline CDR1 MRHNA, CDR2 SNTAGT. CDR3: CASSERGGSYNEQFF. CDR3 bases: TGTGCCAGCAGCGAGCGGGGGGGCTCCTACAATGAGCAGTTCTTC.

The chain links TRBV6-5 to TRBJ1-3, with D uncertain. The CDR3 is made up of 11 amino acids. Germline-derived CDR1 and CDR2 are MNHEY and SVGAGI. V shed 6 bases and J shed 8 bases, with 8 bases lying between them. The CDR3 sequence is CASREGYTIYF. The DNA for the CDR3 is TGTGCCAGCAGGGAGGGATACACCATATATTTT.

The V call is TRBV14, the J call TRBJ2-1; 10 bases line up with TRBD1. V shed 3 bases, J shed 6 bases, and the junction held 2 bases outside the gene matches. The CDR3 runs 14 residues. Germline CDR1 is SGHDN and CDR2 is FVKESK. The CDR3 coding sequence is TGTGCCAGCAGCCACCGGGACAGGGGCAATGAGCAGTTCTTC. This sequence encodes CASSHRDRGNEQFF.

The rearrangement links TRBV6-5 to TRBJ2-7, with 11 bases identical to TRBD1. The CDR3 totals 13 residues. V shed 4 bases and J 7 bases; nucleotides not matched to a gene: 3. Germline CDR1 reads MNHEY; CDR2 reads SVGAGI. The CDR3: CASSSGQGGEQYF. CDR3 bases: TGTGCCAGCAGTTCGGGACAGGGGGGAGAGCAGTACTTC.

This sequence joins TRBV15 and TRBJ1-1; D not resolved. V was cut by 4 bases and J by 5 bases, with 8 bases left in between. CDR1 LNHNV and CDR2 YYDKDF come from the germline V gene (reference sequence). This CDR3 contains 12 residues. In nucleotides, the CDR3 is TGTGCCACCAGCACAACCGCGACTGAAGCTTTCTTT. It yields the protein CATSTTATEAFF.

The chain employs TRBV4-3 and TRBJ1-4; TRBD1 matches 7 bases. The germline CDR1 and CDR2 sequences are LGHNA and YSLEER. With V trimmed by 0 bases and J by 6 bases, 4 bases remained unmatched. CDR3 size: 15 residues. CDR3 protein: CASSQDDRGHEKLFF. Here the CDR3 DNA reads TGCGCCAGCAGCCAAGATGATAGGGGGCATGAAAAACTGTTTTTT.

The rearrangement uses TRBV2 and TRBJ2-2, with D perhaps TRBD1 (6 bases). Between the trimmed V and J ends, which lost 7 bases and 4 bases, there was a span of 10 bases. The CDR3 length is 13 residues. The germline gives CDR1 SNHLY, CDR2 FYNNEI. CDR3 coding DNA: TGTGCCAGCACCCCACAGGGCACCGGGGAGCTGTTTTTT. Translated: CASTPQGTGELFF.

This clone was recorded only once. V and J are TRBV7-3 and TRBJ1-2; D remains ambiguous. The CDR3 has 18 residues. Germline V gene lookup returns CDR1 SGHTA and CDR2 FQGTGA. Trimming took off 5 bases at V and 5 bases at J, with 27 bases between the two ends. As DNA, the CDR3 is TGTGCCAGCAGCCCCCAAATGGCACGTACGCCCCCCAGTTATGGCTACACCTTC. It specifies CASSPQMARTPPSYGYTF.

This sequence joins TRBV6-1 and TRBJ1-1; D not resolved. The V gene's germline CDR1 is MNHNS and CDR2 SASEGT. Trimming removed 8 bases from V and 11 bases from J, with 24 bases in between. The CDR3 length is 14 residues. CDR3 region: CASVLRGTLASAFF. CDR3 bases: TGTGCCAGCGTTCTCCGGGGAACCCTGGCGTCGGCTTTCTTT.

The chain uses TRBV6-1 and TRBJ1-1; D not resolved. V was cut by 7 bases and J by 3 bases, with 15 bases left in between. Looked up from germline, CDR1 is MNHNS and CDR2 is SASEGT. CDR3 length: 14 amino acids. Here the CDR3 reads CASTLGRLDTEAFF. As DNA, the CDR3 is TGTGCCAGCACCCTAGGGAGGTTGGACACTGAAGCTTTCTTT.